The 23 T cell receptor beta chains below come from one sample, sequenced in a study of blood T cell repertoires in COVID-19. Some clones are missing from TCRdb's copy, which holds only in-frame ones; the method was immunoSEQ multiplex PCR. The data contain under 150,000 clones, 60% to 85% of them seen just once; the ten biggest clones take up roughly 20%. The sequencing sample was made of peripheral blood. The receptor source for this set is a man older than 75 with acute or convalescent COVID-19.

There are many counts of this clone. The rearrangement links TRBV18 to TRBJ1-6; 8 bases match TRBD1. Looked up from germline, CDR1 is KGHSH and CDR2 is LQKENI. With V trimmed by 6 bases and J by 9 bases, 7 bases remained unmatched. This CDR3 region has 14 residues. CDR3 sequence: CASSPGQGISPLHF. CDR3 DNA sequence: TGTGCCAGCTCCCCCGGACAGGGAATTTCACCCCTCCACTTT.

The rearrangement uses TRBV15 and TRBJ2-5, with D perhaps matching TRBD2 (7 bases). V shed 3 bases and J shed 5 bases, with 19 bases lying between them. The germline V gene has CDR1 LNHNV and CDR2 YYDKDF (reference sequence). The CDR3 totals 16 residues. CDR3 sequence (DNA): TGTGCCACCAGCAGGGAGAAGGGGGGACTAAAGGAGACCCAGTACTTC. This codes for CATSREKGGLKETQYF.

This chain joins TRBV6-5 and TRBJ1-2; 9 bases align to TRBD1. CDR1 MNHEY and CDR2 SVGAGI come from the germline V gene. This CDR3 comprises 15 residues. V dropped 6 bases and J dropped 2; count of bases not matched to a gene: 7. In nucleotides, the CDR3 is TGTGCCAGCAGCGTTAGACAGGGGGGAAACTATGGCTACACCTTC. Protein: CASSVRQGGNYGYTF.

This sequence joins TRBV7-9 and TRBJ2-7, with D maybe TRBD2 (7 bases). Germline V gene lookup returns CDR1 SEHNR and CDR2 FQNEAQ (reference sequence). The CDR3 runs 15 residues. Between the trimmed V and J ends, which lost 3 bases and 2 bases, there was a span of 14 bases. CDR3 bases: TGTGCCAGCAGCTTTCGGGGGGCTACAACCTACGAGCAGTACTTC. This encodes CASSFRGATTYEQYF. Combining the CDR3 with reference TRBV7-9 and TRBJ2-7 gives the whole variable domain DTGVSQNPRHKITKRGQNVTFRCDPISEHNRLYWYRQTLGQGPEFLTYFQNEAQLEKSRLLSDRFSAERPKGSFSTLEIQRTEQGDSAMYLCASSFRGATTYEQYFGPGTRLTVT.

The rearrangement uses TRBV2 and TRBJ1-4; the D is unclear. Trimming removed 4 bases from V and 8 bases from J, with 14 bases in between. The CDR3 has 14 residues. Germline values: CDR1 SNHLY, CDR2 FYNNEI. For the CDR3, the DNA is TGTGCCAGCAGTGCAGACATGTTCCTGGAAAAACTGTTTTTT. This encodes CASSADMFLEKLFF.

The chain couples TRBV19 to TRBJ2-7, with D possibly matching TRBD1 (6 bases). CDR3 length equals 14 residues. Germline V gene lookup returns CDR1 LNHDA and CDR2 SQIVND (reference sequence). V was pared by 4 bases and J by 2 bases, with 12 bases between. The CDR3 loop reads CASSNPGQTYEQYF. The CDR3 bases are TGTGCCAGTAGTAACCCGGGACAAACCTACGAGCAGTACTTC.

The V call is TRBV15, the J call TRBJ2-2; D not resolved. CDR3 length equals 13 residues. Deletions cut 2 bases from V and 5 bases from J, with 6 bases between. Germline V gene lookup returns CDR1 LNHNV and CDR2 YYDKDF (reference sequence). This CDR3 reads CATSRRYTGELFF. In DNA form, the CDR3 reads TGTGCCACCAGCAGACGGTATACCGGGGAGCTGTTTTTT.

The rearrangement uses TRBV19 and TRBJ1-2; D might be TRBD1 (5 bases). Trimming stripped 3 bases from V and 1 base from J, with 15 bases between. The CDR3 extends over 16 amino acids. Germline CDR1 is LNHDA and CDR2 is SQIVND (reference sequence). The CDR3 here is CASSIAGRPFNYGYTF. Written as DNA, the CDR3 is TGTGCCAGTAGTATCGCGGGACGGCCGTTTAACTATGGCTACACCTTC.

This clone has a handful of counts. The CDR3: CASSTGTGGHYGYTF. CDR3 sequence (DNA): TGTGCCAGTAGTACTGGGACAGGGGGCCACTATGGCTACACCTTC. The V call is TRBV19, the J call TRBJ1-2; 12 positions agree with TRBD1. J lost 3 bases, V lost 4 bases, and 3 bases had no gene match. CDR3 length equals 15 residues. Germline V gene lookup returns CDR1 LNHDA and CDR2 SQIVND (reference sequence).

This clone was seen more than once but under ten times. The CDR3 coding sequence is TGTGCCAGCAGCCAAGATTTAGGGGCGCGGGGTGAAGCTTTCTTT. Amino acids: CASSQDLGARGEAFF. This rearrangement joins TRBV14 to TRBJ1-1, with TRBD1 as a possible D gene (5 bases). V was trimmed by 0 bases and J by 7 bases, leaving 15 bases between them. Germline CDR1 reads SGHDN; CDR2 reads FVKESK. CDR3 size: 15 residues.

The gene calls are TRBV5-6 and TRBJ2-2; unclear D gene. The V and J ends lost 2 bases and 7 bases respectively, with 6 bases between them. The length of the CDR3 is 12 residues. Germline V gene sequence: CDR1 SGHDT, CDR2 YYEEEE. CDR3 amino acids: CASSFNNGELFF. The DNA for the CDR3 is TGTGCCAGCAGCTTTAATAACGGGGAGCTGTTTTTT.

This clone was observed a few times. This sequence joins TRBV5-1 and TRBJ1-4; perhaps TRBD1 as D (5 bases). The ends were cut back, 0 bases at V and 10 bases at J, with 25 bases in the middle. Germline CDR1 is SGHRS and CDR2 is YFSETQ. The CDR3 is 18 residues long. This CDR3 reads CASSLDSGSKTIGGKLFF. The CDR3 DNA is TGCGCCAGCAGCTTGGATTCGGGGAGTAAAACCATCGGGGGAAAACTGTTTTTT.

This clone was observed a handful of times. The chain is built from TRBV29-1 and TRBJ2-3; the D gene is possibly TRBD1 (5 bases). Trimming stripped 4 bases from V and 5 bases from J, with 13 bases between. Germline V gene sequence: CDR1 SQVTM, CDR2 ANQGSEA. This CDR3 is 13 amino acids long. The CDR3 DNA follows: TGCAGCGTTGTGATCGTGCAGGGAGATACGCAGTATTTT. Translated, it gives CSVVIVQGDTQYF.

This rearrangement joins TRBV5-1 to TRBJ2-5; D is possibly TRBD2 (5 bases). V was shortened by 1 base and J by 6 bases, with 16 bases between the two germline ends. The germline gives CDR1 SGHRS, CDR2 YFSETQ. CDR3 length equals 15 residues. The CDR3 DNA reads TGCGCCAGCAGCTTGCGGGAAAGGGTAGGGAAGACCCAGTACTTC. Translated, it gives CASSLRERVGKTQYF.

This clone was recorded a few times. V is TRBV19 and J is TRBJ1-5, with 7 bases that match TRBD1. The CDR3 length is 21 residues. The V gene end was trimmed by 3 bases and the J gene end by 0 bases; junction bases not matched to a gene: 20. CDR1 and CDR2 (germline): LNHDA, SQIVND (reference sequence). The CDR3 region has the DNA TGTGCCAGTAGTATGGATTCTCTAGGGACAGTAGATCCTAATAGCAATCAGCCCCAGCATTTT. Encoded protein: CASSMDSLGTVDPNSNQPQHF. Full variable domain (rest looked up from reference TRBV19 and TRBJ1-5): DGGITQSPKYLFRKEGQNVTLSCEQNLNHDAMYWYRQDPGQGLRLIYYSQIVNDFQKGDIAEGYSVSREKKESFPLTVTSAQKNPTAFYLCASSMDSLGTVDPNSNQPQHFGDGTRLSIL.

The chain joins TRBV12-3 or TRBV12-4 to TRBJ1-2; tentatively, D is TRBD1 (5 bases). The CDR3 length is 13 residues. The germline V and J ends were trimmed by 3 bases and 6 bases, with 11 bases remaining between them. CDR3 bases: TGTGCCAGCAGTTTGCTGGGGCAGGATGGCTACACCTTC. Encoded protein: CASSLLGQDGYTF.

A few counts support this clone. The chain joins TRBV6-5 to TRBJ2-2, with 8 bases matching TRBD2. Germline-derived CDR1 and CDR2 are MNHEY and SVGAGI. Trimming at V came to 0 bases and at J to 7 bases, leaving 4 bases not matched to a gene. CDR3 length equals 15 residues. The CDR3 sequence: CASSYSSSGGGELFF. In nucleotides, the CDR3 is TGTGCCAGCAGTTACTCGAGCAGCGGGGGCGGGGAGCTGTTTTTT.

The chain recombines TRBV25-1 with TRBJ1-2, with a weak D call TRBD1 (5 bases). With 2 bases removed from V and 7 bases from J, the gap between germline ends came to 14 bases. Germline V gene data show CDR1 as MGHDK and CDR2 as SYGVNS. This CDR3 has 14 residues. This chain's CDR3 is CASSEGLGAVGYTF. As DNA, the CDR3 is TGTGCCAGCAGTGAAGGACTAGGGGCGGTTGGCTACACCTTC.

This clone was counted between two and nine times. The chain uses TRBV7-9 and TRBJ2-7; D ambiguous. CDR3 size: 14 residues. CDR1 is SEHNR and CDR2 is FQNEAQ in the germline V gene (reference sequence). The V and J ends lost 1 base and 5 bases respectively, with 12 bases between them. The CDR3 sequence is CASSLVTGSDEQYF. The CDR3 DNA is TGTGCCAGCAGCTTAGTGACGGGTTCCGACGAGCAGTACTTC.

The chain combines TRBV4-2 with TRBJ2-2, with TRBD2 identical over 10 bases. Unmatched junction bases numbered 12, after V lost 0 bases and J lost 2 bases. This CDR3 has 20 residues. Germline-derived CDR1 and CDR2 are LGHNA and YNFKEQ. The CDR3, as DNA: TGTGCCAGCAGCCAAGAGGCGAGAAAGCGGGGGGGAATTAACACCGGGGAGCTGTTTTTT. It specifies CASSQEARKRGGINTGELFF.

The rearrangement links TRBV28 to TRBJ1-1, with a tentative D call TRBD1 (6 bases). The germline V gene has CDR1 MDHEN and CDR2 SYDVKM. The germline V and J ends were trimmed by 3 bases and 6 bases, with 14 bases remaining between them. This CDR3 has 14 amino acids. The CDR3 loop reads CASSFIQGRAEAFF. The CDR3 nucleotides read TGTGCCAGCAGTTTTATACAGGGTCGGGCTGAAGCTTTCTTT.

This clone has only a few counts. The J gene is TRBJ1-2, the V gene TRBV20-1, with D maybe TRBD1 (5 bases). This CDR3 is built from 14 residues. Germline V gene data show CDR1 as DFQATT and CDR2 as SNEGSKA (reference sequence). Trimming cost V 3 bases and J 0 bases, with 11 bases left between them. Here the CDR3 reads CSASAGLSNYGYTF. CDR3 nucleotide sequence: TGCAGTGCTAGTGCGGGACTCTCTAACTATGGCTACACCTTC.

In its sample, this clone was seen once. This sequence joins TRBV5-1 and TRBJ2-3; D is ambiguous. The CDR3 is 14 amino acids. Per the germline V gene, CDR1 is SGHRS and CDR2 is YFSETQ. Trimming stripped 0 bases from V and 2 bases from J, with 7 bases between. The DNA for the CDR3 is TGCGCCAGCAGCTTGGGAGGAGACACAGATACGCAGTATTTT. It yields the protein CASSLGGDTDTQYF.